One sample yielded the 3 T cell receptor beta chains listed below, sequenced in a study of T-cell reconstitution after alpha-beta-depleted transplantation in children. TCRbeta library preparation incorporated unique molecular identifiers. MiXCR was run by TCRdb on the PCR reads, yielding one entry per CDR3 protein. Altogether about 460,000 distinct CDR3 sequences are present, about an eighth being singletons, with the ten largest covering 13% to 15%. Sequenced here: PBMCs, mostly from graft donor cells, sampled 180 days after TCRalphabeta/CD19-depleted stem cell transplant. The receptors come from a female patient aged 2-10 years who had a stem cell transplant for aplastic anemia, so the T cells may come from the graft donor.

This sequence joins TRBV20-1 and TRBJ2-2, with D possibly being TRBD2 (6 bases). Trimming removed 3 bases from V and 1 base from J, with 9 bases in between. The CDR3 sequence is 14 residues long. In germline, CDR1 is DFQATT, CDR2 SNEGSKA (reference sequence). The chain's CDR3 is CSASRGLNTGELFF. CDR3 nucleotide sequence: TGCAGTGCTAGTCGGGGACTGAACACCGGGGAGCTGTTTTTT.

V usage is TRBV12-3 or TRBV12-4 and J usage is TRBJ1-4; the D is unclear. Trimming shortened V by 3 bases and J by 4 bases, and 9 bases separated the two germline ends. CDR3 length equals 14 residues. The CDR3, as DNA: TGTGCCAGCAGTTTCTTGTCCGTTAATGAAAAACTGTTTTTT. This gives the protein CASSFLSVNEKLFF.

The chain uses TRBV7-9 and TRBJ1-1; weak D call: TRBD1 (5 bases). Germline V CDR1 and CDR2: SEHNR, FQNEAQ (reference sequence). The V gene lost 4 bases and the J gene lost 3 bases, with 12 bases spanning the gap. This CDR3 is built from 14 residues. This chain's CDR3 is CASSSDSSYTEAFF. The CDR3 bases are TGTGCCAGCAGCTCCGACAGCTCGTACACTGAAGCTTTCTTT.